This T cell receptor (beta chain) appears in the sequencing data of a study of OX40 agonist ivuxolimab in advanced cancers. Study-wide context: Cancers in dose escalation were hepatocellular, melanoma, renal cell and head and neck.

Per the germline V gene, CDR1 is SGHRS and CDR2 is YFSETQ. This CDR3 comprises 15 residues. Trimming removed 0 bases from V and 2 bases from J; junction bases left unmatched: 2. Sequencing was performed with immunoSEQ multiplex PCR; in TCRdb, only in-frame clones are kept and a portion is missing. This sample has about 63,000 clones, with around 87% found just once. The clonotype comes from an adult with an advanced solid tumor such as melanoma, head and neck, liver or kidney cancer. The material was CD4+ or CD8+ T cells sorted from blood, obtained in a trial of the OX40 agonist ivuxolimab. This chain uses TRBV5-1 with TRBJ2-1, with 7 bases matching TRBD2. CDR3 residues: CASSLVLAAYNEQFF. As DNA, the CDR3 is TGCGCCAGCAGCTTGGTTCTAGCGGCCTACAATGAGCAGTTCTTC.